Following are 5 T cell receptor beta chains from one sample sequenced in a study of T cell repertoires in cytomegalovirus infection. Via MiXCR, TCRdb re-called the reads, giving one row per CDR3 protein. This sample carries 450,000 to 650,000 distinct CDR3 sequences, roughly 42% of them seen once, and the ten largest clones take roughly 50%. These receptors are not linked to any known antigen. Sequenced material: cultured PBMCs, taken from culture after CMV antigen stimulation. The receptors stem from a human donor in good health (CMV status not recorded). Some clones in this sample may be carry-over from other donors' samples.

The CDR3 DNA follows: TGTGCCAGCTCACCACCGGCGGGGGGACGGGGAGCTTTCTTT. The encoded protein is CASSPPAGGRGAFF. This chain connects TRBV18 to TRBJ1-1, with a weak D call TRBD1 (5 bases). This CDR3 comprises 14 residues. The V gene lost 0 bases and the J gene lost 10 bases, with 15 bases spanning the gap. The germline V gene encodes CDR1 KGHSH and CDR2 LQKENI.

The table lists this clonotype with a few counts. The chain recombines TRBV7-2 with TRBJ1-3; no firm D call. V dropped 5 bases and J dropped 5 bases, with 13 bases sitting between them. The CDR3 has 14 amino acids. The germline V gene encodes CDR1 SGHTA and CDR2 FQGNSA. CDR3 sequence: CASSLQPLRNTIYF. As DNA, the CDR3 is TGTGCCAGCAGCCTACAGCCGCTCAGAAACACCATATATTTT.

This clonotype was seen a few times. The CDR3 is CASSPYENPGRAFF. CDR3 sequence (DNA): TGTGCCAGCAGCCCCTACGAGAACCCGGGAAGGGCTTTCTTT. The chain is built from TRBV7-2 and TRBJ1-1; no firm D call. The CDR3 covers 14 residues. V was cut by 5 bases and J by 11 bases, with 21 bases left in between. From germline, CDR1 is SGHTA and CDR2 FQGNSA.

V and J are TRBV28 and TRBJ2-7; D is unresolved. Germline CDR1 is MDHEN and CDR2 is SYDVKM. The CDR3 is 17 amino acids. The V end was cut by 2 bases, the J end by 2 bases, with 19 bases between. For the CDR3, the DNA is TGTGCCAGCAGTTTACCGACGACAACGGGCTACCCCTACGAGCAGTACTTC. This translates into CASSLPTTTGYPYEQYF.

The chain joins TRBV20-1 to TRBJ2-1; 14 bases are shared with TRBD2. Germline CDR1 is DFQATT and CDR2 is SNEGSKA (reference sequence). This CDR3 contains 16 residues. Losses at the gene ends were 5 bases for V and 4 bases for J; bases not matched to a gene: 7. The CDR3 loop reads CSAVGTSGSRYNEQFF. In DNA, the CDR3 is TGCAGTGCTGTGGGGACTAGCGGGAGCCGTTACAATGAGCAGTTCTTC.